The 29 T cell receptor beta chains in this list originate from one sample, sequenced in a study of human T cells and chemical hapten exposure. From the RACE reads, TCRdb called clonotypes with MiXCR, one entry per CDR3 protein. The sample gives more than 85,000 distinct CDR3 sequences, more than 9.5% of which show up once; less than 2.5% is in the top ten. Time point noted: patch test 2, 6 weeks after DPC sensitization. Treatment meaning: therapeutic diphenylcyclopropenone sensitization with weekly scalp DPC. The sample consisted of whole blood, taken in connection with sensitization to the hapten diphenylcyclopropenone (DPC). The source is a man aged 35-49 years with alopecia areata. Some clones in this sample may be carry-over from other donors' samples.

This clonotype appeared a few times. The chain has TRBV6-2 or TRBV6-3 and TRBJ2-2, with 9 positions matching TRBD1. Trimming removed 6 bases from V and 4 bases from J; junction bases left unmatched: 6. Germline V gives CDR1 MNHEY, CDR2 SVGEGT. CDR3 length equals 15 residues. The CDR3 nucleotides are TGTGCCAGCAGCCTGGGACAGGGTTCCACCGGGGAGCTGTTTTTT. It encodes CASSLGQGSTGELFF.

This chain links TRBV5-1 with TRBJ2-5; 9 positions match TRBD2. The ends lost 3 bases at V and 1 base at J; junction bases unmatched: 4. From germline, CDR1 is SGHRS and CDR2 YFSETQ. This CDR3 has 15 residues. CDR3 sequence reads: CASSSPGLAQETQYF. The CDR3 DNA reads as TGCGCCAGCAGCTCTCCGGGACTAGCCCAAGAGACCCAGTACTTC.

This chain connects TRBV11-3 to TRBJ2-3; the D gene is possibly TRBD2 (5 bases). The CDR3 runs to 16 residues. Germline V gives CDR1 SGHNT, CDR2 YENEEA. The ends were cut back, 5 bases at V and 8 bases at J, with 23 bases in the middle. CDR3 DNA: TGTGCCAGCAGCCCCGGAGGACTTCTAAACCAGTTTACGCAGTATTTT. Translation: CASSPGGLLNQFTQYF.

This clonotype was found many times. The chain links TRBV6-2 or TRBV6-3 to TRBJ1-2; D unresolved. The germline V and J ends were trimmed by 7 bases and 6 bases, with 18 bases remaining between them. There are 14 residues in the CDR3. Germline values: CDR1 MNHEY, CDR2 SVGEGT. The CDR3 DNA is TGTGCCAGCAATGTCATTTCGGGAGGAAATGGCTACACCTTC. Translation gives CASNVISGGNGYTF.

In its sample, this clonotype was seen a few times. This sequence joins TRBV6-2 or TRBV6-3 and TRBJ2-7; D not certain. There are 16 residues in the CDR3. The V end lost 2 bases, the J end lost 2 bases, and 16 bases lay between the germline ends. CDR1 and CDR2 from the germline V gene are MNHEY and SVGEGT. The CDR3 sequence is CASSYPPRTATYEQYF. The CDR3 nucleotides read TGTGCCAGCAGTTACCCCCCCCGGACGGCTACCTACGAGCAGTACTTC.

The rearrangement joins TRBV3-1 to TRBJ2-6, with D maybe TRBD1 (5 bases). Germline V gene data show CDR1 as LGHDT and CDR2 as YNNKEL (reference sequence). This CDR3 is 14 amino acids long. Between the trimmed V and J ends, which lost 5 bases and 1 base, there was a span of 6 bases. The CDR3 DNA sequence: TGTGCCAGCAGCACAGGTTCTGGGGCCAACGTCCTGACTTTC. Translation: CASSTGSGANVLTF. Filled out from reference TRBV3-1 and TRBJ2-6, the complete variable domain reads DTAVSQTPKYLVTQMGNDKSIKCEQNLGHDTMYWYKQDSKKFLKIMFSYNNKELIINETVPNRFSPKSPDKAHLNLHINSLELGDSAVYFCASSTGSGANVLTFGAGSRLTVL.

This clonotype appeared many times. The chain has TRBV20-1 and TRBJ1-5; 7 bases align to TRBD1. This CDR3 comprises 17 residues. Germline-derived CDR1 and CDR2 are DFQATT and SNEGSKA (reference sequence). J gave up 4 bases and V 5 bases, and 17 bases lay outside the gene matches. CDR3 nucleotides: TGCAGTGCTTCTCACCCTGGGACAGTGAGAGAAAATCAGCCCCAGCATTTT. This sequence encodes CSASHPGTVRENQPQHF.

The chain combines TRBV7-9 with TRBJ2-2, with D possibly TRBD2 on 5 matching bases. Trimming shortened V by 5 bases and J by 6 bases, and 16 bases separated the two germline ends. CDR3 length: 15 residues. CDR1 and CDR2 from the germline V gene are SEHNR and FQNEAQ (reference sequence). The DNA of the CDR3 is TGTGCCAGCAGCCCCCGAGGGAATATTGCCGGGGAGCTGTTTTTT. Translation gives CASSPRGNIAGELFF.

The J gene is TRBJ2-7, the V gene TRBV28, with D possibly being TRBD2 (5 bases). The CDR3 runs to 14 residues. The germline CDR1 and CDR2 sequences are MDHEN and SYDVKM. V was cut by 6 bases and J by 6 bases, with 18 bases left in between. The DNA of the CDR3 is TGTGCCAGCAGGCGTACTAGGTTCGCGGGCGAGCAGTACTTC. It specifies CASRRTRFAGEQYF.

The table lists this clonotype with a few counts. The chain is built from TRBV24-1 and TRBJ1-5; D may be TRBD1 (6 bases). CDR1 and CDR2 (germline): KGHDR, SFDVKD. This CDR3 has 14 residues. Trimming removed 2 bases at V and 6 bases at J, with 10 bases between. The CDR3 coding sequence is TGTGCCACCAGTGATTACAGGGAAGGTCAGCCCCAGCATTTT. As protein: CATSDYREGQPQHF.

The genes are TRBV29-1 and TRBJ2-4; 10 nucleotides line up with TRBD2. The germline V gene encodes CDR1 SQVTM and CDR2 ANQGSEA. This CDR3 has 18 residues. Trimming removed 2 bases from V and 3 bases from J; junction bases left unmatched: 13. CDR3 amino acids: CSVEIMSSGRGFKNIQYF. The CDR3 bases are TGCAGCGTTGAAATTATGTCTAGCGGGAGAGGTTTCAAAAACATTCAGTACTTC. Combining the CDR3 with reference TRBV29-1 and TRBJ2-4 gives the whole variable domain SAVISQKPSRDICQRGTSLTIQCQVDSQVTMMFWYRQQPGQSLTLIATANQGSEATYESGFVIDKFPISRPNLTFSTLTVSNMSPEDSSIYLCSVEIMSSGRGFKNIQYFGAGTRLSVL.

CDR3 bases: TGCAGTGCTAGTTCAACTAGCGGGAGGGCCGCGTCCTACAATGAGCAGTTCTTC. This encodes CSASSTSGRAASYNEQFF. The rearrangement uses TRBV20-1 and TRBJ2-1; 13 bases agree with TRBD2. Germline lookup yields CDR1 DFQATT and CDR2 SNEGSKA (reference sequence). The CDR3 spans 18 residues. V lost 3 bases, J lost 1 base, and 9 bases stayed unmatched.

This clonotype was seen many times. The gene calls are TRBV10-3 and TRBJ2-6, with TRBD2 matching 7 bases. Germline loops: CDR1 ENHRY, CDR2 SYGVKD. This CDR3 is 18 amino acids long. J gave up 0 bases and V 4 bases, and 9 bases lay outside the gene matches. CDR3 bases: TGTGCCATCAGTGGAGAACGGACGGGAGGCTCTGGGGCCAACGTCCTGACTTTC. As protein: CAISGERTGGSGANVLTF.

This chain connects TRBV5-1 to TRBJ2-7, with a tentative D call TRBD1 (7 bases). This CDR3 region has 15 residues. Germline-derived CDR1 and CDR2 are SGHRS and YFSETQ. V shed 4 bases and J shed 3 bases, with 17 bases lying between them. CDR3 nucleotide sequence: TGCGCCAGCAGCCCGAGGGGAGGACAGGTCTACGAGCAGTACTTC. This translates into CASSPRGGQVYEQYF.

The rearrangement links TRBV10-3 to TRBJ2-1, with unresolved D. V lost 0 bases, J lost 7 bases, and 4 bases lay in between. Germline CDR1 is ENHRY and CDR2 is SYGVKD. The CDR3 consists of 12 residues. In DNA form, the CDR3 reads TGTGCCATCAGTGAGTCGACGAATGAGCAGTTCTTC. Translating it yields CAISESTNEQFF.

This chain connects TRBV4-3 to TRBJ2-1; TRBD1 is a possible D gene (5 bases). CDR3 length: 14 amino acids. The germline V and J ends were trimmed by 0 bases and 9 bases, with 12 bases remaining between them. Germline assignment: CDR1 LGHNA and CDR2 YSLEER. CDR3 bases: TGCGCCAGCAGCCAAGAACCCGACAGAAGTGAGCAGTTCTTC. Amino acid sequence: CASSQEPDRSEQFF.

This clonotype was observed a few times. The V and J genes are TRBV19 and TRBJ1-1, with 7 nucleotides matching TRBD1. In germline, CDR1 is LNHDA, CDR2 SQIVND (reference sequence). The CDR3 spans 13 residues. V lost 8 bases to trimming and J lost 1 base; unmatched junction nucleotides: 4. The CDR3 here is CASGNRGNTEAFF. The CDR3 DNA reads as TGTGCCAGTGGAAACAGGGGGAACACTGAAGCTTTCTTT.

The chain joins TRBV7-8 to TRBJ2-7; 7 bases map to TRBD2. J was trimmed by 4 bases and V by 5 bases; bases with no gene match: 11. The CDR3 has 15 amino acids. CDR1 SGHVS and CDR2 FQNEAQ come from the germline V gene. The CDR3 DNA reads TGTGCCAGCAGCCCAATGCGAGCTAGCGGTTACGAGCAGTACTTC. Protein: CASSPMRASGYEQYF.

In this sample, this clonotype turned up many times. CDR3 amino acids: CASSKRGILGSEQFF. In DNA, the CDR3 is TGTGCCAGTAGTAAGCGGGGGATCCTTGGATCTGAGCAGTTCTTC. V usage is TRBV19 and J usage is TRBJ2-1, with 8 bases matching TRBD2. The V gene end was trimmed by 4 bases and the J gene end by 9 bases; junction bases not matched to a gene: 11. Germline V gene sequence: CDR1 LNHDA, CDR2 SQIVND (reference sequence). The CDR3 totals 15 residues.

This clonotype was seen a few times. V gene TRBV6-2 or TRBV6-3 combines with J gene TRBJ2-7, with D possibly TRBD1 on 7 matching bases. The CDR3 has 14 amino acids. Germline V gene sequence: CDR1 MNHEY, CDR2 SVGEGT. With 6 bases removed from V and 4 bases from J, the gap between germline ends came to 16 bases. The DNA of the CDR3 is TGTGCCAGCAGGTCAACTAGCAGGGGGTACGAGCAGTACTTC. This gives the protein CASRSTSRGYEQYF.

The gene calls are TRBV20-1 and TRBJ2-7, with D tentatively TRBD2 (6 bases). Trimming took off 1 base at V and 5 bases at J, with 12 bases between the two ends. CDR1 is DFQATT and CDR2 is SNEGSKA in the germline V gene (reference sequence). The CDR3 covers 13 residues. Here the CDR3 DNA reads TGCAGTGCTAGAGGCGGGAACCTTAACGAGCAGTACTTC. It encodes CSARGGNLNEQYF.

The rearrangement joins TRBV19 to TRBJ1-4; D gene uncertain. Germline CDR1 LNHDA, CDR2 SQIVND (reference sequence). This CDR3 is built from 12 residues. The V and J ends lost 11 bases and 10 bases respectively, with 17 bases between them. CDR3 DNA: TGTGCCTCTGCGCGGGAGACTGCAAAACTGTTTTTT. Protein sequence: CASARETAKLFF.

This clonotype has ten or more counts. The DNA of the CDR3 is TGTGCCAGCAGCTTAGAGACAGGGTCCGGGGCCAACGTCCTGACTTTC. Its protein product is CASSLETGSGANVLTF. The chain links TRBV13 to TRBJ2-6; TRBD1 agrees at 7 bases. V shed 1 base, J shed 4 bases, and the junction held 4 bases outside the gene matches. Germline assignment: CDR1 PRHDT and CDR2 FYEKMQ (reference sequence). The CDR3 totals 16 residues.

The table lists this clonotype with a few counts. The chain recombines TRBV14 with TRBJ2-7; D is uncertain. Per the germline V gene, CDR1 is SGHDN and CDR2 is FVKESK. This CDR3 is 12 amino acids long. Trimming pared 3 bases from V and 3 bases from J, leaving 6 bases between. The chain's CDR3 is CASSQGRYEQYF. In nucleotides, the CDR3 is TGTGCCAGCAGCCAGGGTCGCTACGAGCAGTACTTC.

The chain recombines TRBV5-4 with TRBJ2-5; D tentatively reads TRBD1 or TRBD2 (5 bases each). The length of the CDR3 is 16 residues. Germline V gives CDR1 SGHNT, CDR2 YYREEE (reference sequence). The ends were cut back, 4 bases at V and 5 bases at J, with 21 bases in the middle. The CDR3 DNA reads as TGTGCCAGCAGCCTAACTGGGACCCGCAAAACGGAGACCCAGTACTTC. Its protein product is CASSLTGTRKTETQYF.

This clonotype was found many times. The DNA of the CDR3 is TGTGCCAGCAGTTTTCAACAGGGGTTTTATTCACCCCTCCACTTT. This encodes CASSFQQGFYSPLHF. The rearrangement joins TRBV27 to TRBJ1-6; 7 nucleotides align to TRBD1. This CDR3 region has 15 residues. V lost 3 bases, J lost 8 bases, and 7 bases stayed unmatched. CDR1 and CDR2 (germline): MNHEY, SMNVEV (reference sequence).

This clonotype was picked up many times. V usage is TRBV29-1 and J usage is TRBJ2-2, with D perhaps matching TRBD2 (5 bases). Germline-derived CDR1 and CDR2 are SQVTM and ANQGSEA. CDR3 length equals 11 residues. Trimming took off 6 bases at V and 3 bases at J, with 5 bases between the two ends. CDR3 nucleotide sequence: TGCAGCGTAGCGGACACCGGGGAGCTGTTTTTT. Its translation: CSVADTGELFF.

This clonotype was seen only a few times. The chain uses TRBV24-1 and TRBJ2-1, with 11 bases identical to TRBD2. The J segment lost 12 bases and the V segment lost 0 bases, leaving 9 bases of the junction unmatched. Germline V gives CDR1 KGHDR, CDR2 SFDVKD. The CDR3 runs to 16 residues. The CDR3 DNA sequence: TGTGCCACCAGTGATTTGATGGGACTAGCGGAGTCAAGGCAGTTCTTC. It specifies CATSDLMGLAESRQFF.

The V gene is TRBV20-1, the J gene TRBJ2-1; possibly TRBD1 for D (5 bases). The CDR3 totals 15 residues. Deletions cut 3 bases from V and 9 bases from J, with 21 bases between. Per germline, CDR1 DFQATT and CDR2 SNEGSKA (reference sequence). The CDR3 nucleotides read TGCAGTGCTAGTACGAGAGGCAGGGCCTACGGTGAGCAGTTCTTC. This sequence encodes CSASTRGRAYGEQFF.